The 8 T cell receptor beta chains in this list originate from one sample, sequenced in a study of CD8+ T cells in alopecia areata. Treatment reported: oral pan-JAK inhibitor, 5-10 mg twice daily. Sequencing templates came from extracted RNA that was reverse transcribed into cDNA. Measured with immunoSEQ multiplex PCR; TCRdb has only the in-frame clones, and not every one. Of around 200,000 clones detected, roughly 64% appear once; the ten largest clones hold over 10%. This specimen was CD8+ T cells sorted from blood, taken at week 24, from a patient treated with tofacitinib. The receptors were gathered from a human donor with alopecia areata.

This clone turned up a few times. The chain uses TRBV29-1 and TRBJ1-4; 8 nucleotides match TRBD1. Germline CDR1 is SQVTM and CDR2 is ANQGSEA. With V trimmed by 6 bases and J by 11 bases, 5 bases remained unmatched. The length of the CDR3 is 11 residues. This CDR3 reads CSVEDRAKLFF. The CDR3 DNA reads TGCAGCGTAGAGGACAGGGCGAAACTGTTTTTT.

This chain uses TRBV5-6 with TRBJ1-4; the D is unclear. Germline V gene lookup returns CDR1 SGHDT and CDR2 YYEEEE. This CDR3 comprises 14 residues. V dropped 6 bases and J dropped 2 bases, with 11 bases sitting between them. The CDR3: CASNLGTTNEKLFF. CDR3 DNA: TGTGCCAGCAATCTAGGAACTACTAATGAAAAACTGTTTTTT.

The sample holds a few counts of this clone. The genes are TRBV4-1 and TRBJ1-2, with D maybe TRBD1 (6 bases). Per the germline V gene, CDR1 is MGHRA and CDR2 is YSYEKL. The CDR3 has 14 amino acids. V lost 3 bases to trimming and J lost 6 bases, with 14 bases between them. CDR3 loop: CASSQVAGDDGYTF. CDR3 in DNA: TGCGCCAGCAGCCAGGTGGCAGGGGACGATGGCTACACCTTC.

Details on this clone: The same CDR3 arises from other DNA sequences in this sample as well. This rearrangement joins TRBV30 to TRBJ2-7, with D unclear. V lost 0 bases and J 4 bases, leaving 7 bases between the germline ends. Germline CDR1 and CDR2: GTSNPN and SVGIG (reference sequence). The CDR3 totals 12 residues. Here the CDR3 DNA reads TGTGCCTGGAGTGTAGTGGGGTACGAGCAGTACTTC. It yields the protein CAWSVVGYEQYF.

This clone was detected a few times. The V and J genes are TRBV29-1 and TRBJ2-3; no firm D call. Germline V lookup: CDR1 SQVTM, CDR2 ANQGSEA. The CDR3 has 11 amino acids. V lost 5 bases and J lost 5, with 8 bases in between. The CDR3 coding sequence is TGCAGCGTTTGGGGAAAAGATACGCAGTATTTT. This codes for CSVWGKDTQYF.

This chain uses TRBV9 with TRBJ2-3; a possible D gene is TRBD1 (6 bases). CDR1 is SGDLS and CDR2 is YYNGEE in the germline V gene. With 3 bases removed from V and 2 bases from J, the gap between germline ends came to 19 bases. The CDR3 runs to 17 residues. The CDR3 protein is CASSALDSRGFTDTQYF. CDR3 nucleotide sequence: TGTGCCAGCAGCGCACTGGACAGTCGAGGGTTCACAGATACGCAGTATTTT.

The chain combines TRBV23-1 with TRBJ1-2, with 7 bases identical to TRBD1. TRBV23-1 is noted as an ORF with a role that remains uncertain. The junction had 10 bases not matched to a gene; V was cut back by 3 bases and J by 6 bases. This CDR3 has 15 residues. CDR3 DNA: TGCGCCAGCAGTCACTTCGACAGGGTAAGGAATGGCTACACCTTC. Translated, it gives CASSHFDRVRNGYTF.

The CDR3 DNA is TGCGCCAGCAGCCAATTGGTTTACAGGGCAGCCTATGGCTACACCTTC. This codes for CASSQLVYRAAYGYTF. The rearrangement uses TRBV4-1 and TRBJ1-2; perhaps TRBD1 as D (6 bases). The ends were cut back, 2 bases at V and 4 bases at J, with 17 bases in the middle. The length of the CDR3 is 16 residues. Germline V lookup: CDR1 MGHRA, CDR2 YSYEKL.